This paragraph covers one T cell receptor beta chain sequence. The data derive from a study of patients and donors after allogeneic stem cell transplantation. TCRdb re-called the RT-PCR reads through MiXCR, storing one row per CDR3 protein. The data show around 200,000 distinct CDR3 sequences, around 40% seen once. The CDR3 sequence is 12 residues long. Germline V lookup: CDR1 GTSNPN, CDR2 SVGIG (reference sequence). Deletions cut 3 bases from V and 8 bases from J, with 10 bases between. The receptor's source is a human donor who was either an allogeneic HSCT recipient or a stem cell or donor lymphocyte infusion donor (not recorded which). It is not recorded whose cells these are; they may come from a transplant donor. This chain uses TRBV30 with TRBJ1-4; no definite D call. The sample was blood, either unsorted or a sorted T cell fraction (not recorded which). The chain's CDR3 is CAWSRSREKLFF. Written as DNA, the CDR3 is TGTGCCTGGAGCCGTTCGAGGGAAAAACTGTTTTTT.